Listed below are T cell receptor beta chains from one sample, sequenced in a study of shared clonotypes between healthy human individuals. Assay: immunoSEQ multiplex PCR; the TCRdb copy retains only in-frame clones and omits some. The data contain about half a million clones, 75% to 85% of them seen just once; the ten biggest clones take up around 13%. Input material: PBMCs. The receptors originated from a woman aged 40 to 50 in good health. Some clones in this sample may be carry-over from other donors' samples. Both conserved end residues are part of each CDR3. Each record gives: clone size, V gene, D gene, J gene, CDR3 protein, CDR3 DNA. A D gene is named only where the DNA matches it firmly. A row's size may be missing; if present it is once, few, many or a size class.

many	TRBV5-6	NA	TRBJ1-2	CASNWGRVVRSYTF	TGTGCCAGCAACTGGGGGCGGGTCGTGAGGAGCTACACCTTC
few	TRBV7-3	NA	TRBJ2-2	CASSLVDSRLGGELFF	TGTGCCAGCAGCTTAGTCGATTCCCGTCTAGGCGGGGAGCTGTTTTTT
NA	TRBV4-1	TRBD1	TRBJ1-2	CASSQVSGQIYGYTF	TGCGCCAGCAGCCAAGTTTCGGGACAGATCTATGGCTACACCTTC
NA	TRBV19	TRBD2	TRBJ2-7	CASSMGGEDYEQYF	TGTGCCAGTAGTATGGGGGGGGAGGACTACGAGCAGTACTTC
NA	TRBV29-1	TRBD1	TRBJ2-7	CSVARTGPYEQYF	TGCAGCGTTGCCCGGACAGGGCCCTACGAGCAGTACTTC
NA	TRBV30	NA	TRBJ1-4	CAWSAGHRGEKLFF	TGTGCCTGGAGTGCCGGTCACAGAGGAGAAAAACTGTTTTTT
NA	TRBV30	NA	TRBJ2-1	CAWSRMAAGDEQFF	TGTGCCTGGAGTCGGATGGCAGCCGGAGATGAGCAGTTCTTC
NA	TRBV5-1	NA	TRBJ2-1	CASSLGGNEQFF	TGCGCCAGCAGCTTGGGGGGCAATGAGCAGTTCTTC
NA	TRBV2	TRBD2	TRBJ2-1	CASRGLAGVSSYNEQFF	TGTGCCAGCCGTGGGCTAGCGGGAGTCAGCTCCTACAATGAGCAGTTCTTC
NA	TRBV28	NA	TRBJ2-7	CASSQPGRSYEQYF	TGTGCCAGCAGTCAACCTGGACGGAGCTACGAGCAGTACTTC
NA	TRBV2	TRBD1	TRBJ1-5	CASSDQGAGNQPQHF	TGTGCCAGCAGTGATCAGGGGGCAGGCAATCAGCCCCAGCATTTT
NA	TRBV7-9	NA	TRBJ1-4	CASSFKDNEKLFF	TGTGCCAGCAGCTTTAAGGATAATGAAAAACTGTTTTTT
NA	TRBV30	TRBD2	TRBJ2-1	CAWSVAIGLAESPYNEQFF	TGTGCCTGGAGTGTAGCTATTGGACTAGCGGAATCACCTTACAATGAGCAGTTCTTC
NA	TRBV5-1	NA	TRBJ1-4	CASSTEGGTNEKLFF	TGCGCCAGCAGCACTGAGGGGGGAACTAATGAAAAACTGTTTTTT
NA	TRBV14	NA	TRBJ1-2	CASSQAGPSGGYTF	TGTGCCAGCAGCCAAGCAGGGCCCTCGGGGGGCTACACCTTC
NA	TRBV9	TRBD2	TRBJ2-1	CASSPGLAGSNEQFF	TGTGCCAGCAGCCCTGGACTAGCGGGGAGTAATGAGCAGTTCTTC
NA	TRBV4-2	NA	TRBJ1-2	CASSLRGSWGRKDTF	TGTGCCAGCAGCCTAAGGGGGAGCTGGGGCCGGAAGGACACCTTC
NA	TRBV7-9	TRBD2	TRBJ2-5	CASSLAGGRKETQYF	TGTGCCAGCAGCCTTGCGGGAGGGCGCAAAGAGACCCAGTACTTC
NA	TRBV30	NA	TRBJ1-2	CARSRTDAKGGYTF	TGTGCCCGGAGCCGGACAGATGCTAAAGGGGGCTACACCTTC
NA	TRBV14	NA	TRBJ1-2	CASSTGYGYTF	TGTGCCAGCTCAACAGGCTATGGCTACACCTTC
NA	TRBV27	NA	TRBJ2-1	CASSQPYNEQFF	TGTGCCAGCAGCCAACCCTACAATGAGCAGTTCTTC
NA	TRBV4-1	NA	TRBJ2-5	CASSQDPRQREETQYF	TGCGCCAGCAGCCAAGATCCGCGGCAGCGTGAAGAGACCCAGTACTTC
NA	TRBV28	NA	TRBJ1-2	CASSPPIRDGYTF	TGTGCCAGCAGTCCCCCCATACGCGATGGCTACACCTTC
NA	TRBV18	NA	TRBJ2-2	CASSPNVGGELFF	TGTGCCAGCTCACCAAACGTCGGTGGGGAGCTGTTTTTT
NA	TRBV28	NA	TRBJ1-2	CASSMGVGYTF	TGTGCCAGCAGCATGGGGGTTGGCTACACCTTC
NA	TRBV5-4	NA	TRBJ2-1	CASSLGGEAYNEQFF	TGTGCCAGCAGCTTGGGGGGAGAGGCCTACAATGAGCAGTTCTTC
NA	TRBV18	NA	TRBJ1-1	CASSPDGGPAFF	TGTGCCAGCTCACCCGACGGGGGTCCGGCTTTCTTT
NA	TRBV5-4	NA	TRBJ2-5	CASSLHTGQETQYF	TGTGCCAGCAGCTTACACACAGGTCAAGAGACCCAGTACTTC
NA	TRBV6-5	NA	TRBJ2-3	CASRRRDFTDTQYF	TGTGCCAGCAGACGCCGGGACTTCACAGATACGCAGTATTTT
few	TRBV2	TRBD1	TRBJ2-7	CASREDRDYEQYF	TGTGCCAGCAGAGAGGACAGGGACTACGAGCAGTACTTC
few	TRBV28	NA	TRBJ1-3	CASSFFQGANTIYF	TGTGCCAGCAGTTTTTTCCAGGGCGCAAACACCATATATTTT
NA	TRBV11-3	TRBD1	TRBJ2-7	CASSPQGQPSYEQYF	TGTGCCAGCAGCCCCCAGGGACAGCCTTCCTACGAGCAGTACTTC
NA	TRBV28	TRBD1	TRBJ2-2	CASRTGSSGELFF	TGTGCCAGCAGGACAGGGTCGTCCGGGGAGCTGTTTTTT
NA	TRBV7-3	TRBD2	TRBJ2-1	CASSLQGPLAEIYNEQFF	TGTGCCAGCAGCTTACAGGGTCCGCTAGCGGAGATCTACAATGAGCAGTTCTTC
many	TRBV6-4	NA	TRBJ2-3	CASSERASTDTQYF	TGTGCCAGCAGTGAGCGGGCAAGCACAGATACGCAGTATTTT
NA	TRBV7-8	NA	TRBJ2-1	CASIKGDAHAKLFF	TGTGCCAGCATTAAAGGGGACGCCCATGCCAAATTGTTCTTC
NA	TRBV11-2	NA	TRBJ2-7	CASIGGYEQYF	TGTGCCAGCATCGGTGGATACGAGCAGTACTTC
NA	TRBV7-2	TRBD1	TRBJ2-1	CASSLAPYRGRGHNEQFF	TGTGCCAGCAGCTTAGCCCCATACAGGGGGCGGGGGCACAATGAGCAGTTCTTC
NA	TRBV19	NA	TRBJ2-7	CASSMAGGDSYEQYF	TGTGCCAGTAGTATGGCAGGGGGGGACTCCTACGAGCAGTACTTC
NA	TRBV28	TRBD1	TRBJ1-2	CASSFITGEGGYTF	TGTGCCAGCAGTTTTATTACAGGGGAGGGTGGCTACACCTTC
NA	TRBV11-3	NA	TRBJ2-1	CASSLDGVTASSYNEQFF	TGTGCCAGCAGCTTAGATGGGGTAACAGCCAGCTCCTACAATGAGCAGTTCTTC
NA	TRBV7-9	NA	TRBJ1-1	CASSQGRDNTEAFF	TGTGCCAGCAGTCAAGGTCGGGACAATACTGAAGCTTTCTTT
NA	TRBV19	TRBD2	TRBJ2-1	CASSWSGRAGNEQFF	TGTGCCAGTAGTTGGAGCGGGAGGGCCGGCAATGAGCAGTTCTTC